This T cell receptor beta chain came from a study of T cells in Graves' hyperthyroidism and ophthalmopathy. Overall study: Sampling of peripheral blood happened at initial diagnosis, prior to any treatment.

RNA transcripts were the template for amplifying TCR beta CDR3 regions. HTBI primers were employed in a first-round RT-PCR of the TCR CDR3. MiXCR was run by TCRdb on the multiplex PCR reads, yielding one entry per CDR3 protein. Of about 520,000 distinct CDR3 sequences in the sample, roughly 24% are singletons; the top ten hold approximately 11%. Patients were excluded because of uncontrolled infection, other autoimmune disease, pregnancy or lactation. Germline-derived CDR1 and CDR2 are SNHLY and FYNNEI. This CDR3 is built from 13 residues. This clonotype was recorded many times. A much larger clonotype is one base distant, so this may be a read error.

The source is a woman in her twenties or thirties with Graves' ophthalmopathy. What was sequenced was blood. This rearrangement joins TRBV2 to TRBJ1-1; TRBD1 matches 7 bases. CDR3 nucleotide sequence: TGTACCAGCAGTAGCACAGGGGTAACTGAAGCTTTCTTT. Its translation is CTSSSTGVTEAFF.